This T cell receptor beta chain came from a study of CD8+CD57+ T cells in acquired aplastic anemia. Study summary: Sorted CD4+ plus CD8+ cells gave DNA averaging about 3.2 ug. The study obtained about 11 million reads on average for CD4+ cells from healthy donors. Study-level points and caveats: Between the patient and control groups, CD8+ Simpson's diversity did not differ significantly. It was found that nearly 30 CD8+ CDR3 sequences were shared between patients and controls.

Of note for this clonotype: Its cognate antigen is unknown.

The V gene's germline CDR1 is LGHNA and CDR2 YSLEER. The CDR3 contains 15 residues. V shed 5 bases, J shed 6 bases, and the junction held 6 bases outside the gene matches. The use of genomic DNA as template underpinned the TCR beta VDJ and CDR3 profiling. A single record per CDR3 protein comes from TCRdb applying MiXCR to the reads. The repertoire holds around 180,000 distinct CDR3 sequences, with around 60% as singletons. The receptor's source is a human donor in good health. Material for sequencing was sorted CD4+, CD8+, or CD8+CD57+ T cells (not recorded which) from PBMCs. The genes are TRBV4-3 and TRBJ2-3; 12 bases match TRBD2. The CDR3 reads CASSVTSGSLDTQYF. CDR3 sequence (DNA): TGCGCCAGCAGCGTGACTAGCGGGAGTCTTGATACGCAGTATTTT.